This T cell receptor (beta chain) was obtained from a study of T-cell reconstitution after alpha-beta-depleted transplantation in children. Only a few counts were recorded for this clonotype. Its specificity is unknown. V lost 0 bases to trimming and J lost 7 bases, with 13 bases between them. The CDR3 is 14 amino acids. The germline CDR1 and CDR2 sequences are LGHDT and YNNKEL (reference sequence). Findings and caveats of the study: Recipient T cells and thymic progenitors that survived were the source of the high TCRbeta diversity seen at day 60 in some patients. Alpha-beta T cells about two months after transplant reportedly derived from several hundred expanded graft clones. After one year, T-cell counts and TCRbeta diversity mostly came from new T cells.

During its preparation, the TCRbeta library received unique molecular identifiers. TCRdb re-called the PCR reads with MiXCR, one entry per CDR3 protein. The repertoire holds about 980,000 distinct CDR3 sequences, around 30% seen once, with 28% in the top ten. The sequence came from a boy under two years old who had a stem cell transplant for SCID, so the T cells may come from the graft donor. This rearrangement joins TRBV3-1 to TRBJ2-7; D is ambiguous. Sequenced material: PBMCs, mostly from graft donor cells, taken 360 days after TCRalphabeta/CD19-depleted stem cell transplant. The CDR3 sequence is CASSQDRSPCEQYF. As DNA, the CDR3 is TGTGCCAGCAGCCAAGATCGGAGTCCGTGTGAGCAGTACTTC.